One and the same sample provided the 18 T cell receptor beta chains below, sequenced in a study of tumor-infiltrating lymphocytes in primary liver carcinoma. Extraction of RNA together with DNA used about 20-34 mg of unsorted bulk tissue. Total RNA amounting to roughly 480 ng was the source from which TCR beta cDNA was made with a constant-region primer. Three nested multiplex PCR rounds, a slightly modified ARM-PCR, produced the libraries for TCR beta. Use of TRBV1-TRBV30 forward primers with a C-beta reverse primer characterized the first two PCR rounds, which lasted about 9 cycles each. TCRdb recomputed calls from the multiplex PCR reads with MiXCR, one row per CDR3 protein. The data show some 40,000 distinct CDR3 sequences, roughly 74% seen once. Sequenced: tumor-adjacent normal liver tissue. The receptors were sampled from a man aged 40-55 years with primary liver carcinoma and hepatitis B virus infection.

A note on this clonotype: At one end the junction does not follow the germline gene, possibly because of a read error. The rearrangement uses TRBV6-6 and TRBJ2-7, with D perhaps matching TRBD1 or TRBD2 (5 bases each). This CDR3 is built from 16 residues. Germline CDR1 and CDR2: MNHNY and SVGAGI (reference sequence). The CDR3: CASTHSPGRSSYEEYF. Written as DNA, the CDR3 is TGTGCCAGCACTCATTCCCCGGGACGCAGCTCCTACGAGGAGTACTTC.

The chain uses TRBV12-3 or TRBV12-4 and TRBJ1-5; a possible D gene is TRBD1 (5 bases). This CDR3 spans 14 amino acids. With 7 bases removed from V and 7 bases from J, the gap between germline ends came to 17 bases. Here the CDR3 reads CASNFRAPEQPQHF. The CDR3 DNA reads as TGTGCCAGCAATTTCAGGGCGCCGGAGCAGCCCCAGCATTTT.

This clonotype was recorded once. The conserved closing phenylalanine or tryptophan is absent in this CDR3, likely reflecting a read error. This chain uses TRBV10-3 with TRBJ1-5; no clear D. V lost 3 bases and J lost 9, with 18 bases in between. Per germline, CDR1 ENHRY and CDR2 SYGVKD. The CDR3 loop spans 15 amino acids. The CDR3: CAISEGQVRGLPQHY. The CDR3 nucleotides are TGTGCCATCAGTGAAGGTCAGGTCAGAGGGCTGCCCCAGCATTAT.

Note on this clonotype: Germline is not matched at one junction end, which may reflect a read error. The chain links TRBV6-1 to TRBJ1-1, with TRBD1 as a possible D gene (6 bases). The CDR3 length is 17 residues. Germline V gene sequence: CDR1 MNHNS, CDR2 SASEGT. CDR3 DNA sequence: TGTTCCAGCAGTGAAGGTGAAGGGCGGGGGGCTAACATTGAAGCTTTCTTT. It yields the protein CSSSEGEGRGANIEAFF.

Points on this clonotype: A read error may produce the germline difference seen at one junction end. The chain carries TRBV6-2 or TRBV6-3 and TRBJ2-1, with 8 bases that match TRBD1. This CDR3 comprises 15 residues. Looked up from germline, CDR1 is MNHEY and CDR2 is SVGEGT. The CDR3 region is CASSLLDRGCNKQFF. In nucleotides, the CDR3 is TGTGCCAGCAGTTTACTCGACAGGGGCTGCAATAAGCAGTTCTTC.

As to this clonotype: Because it lacks the conserved phenylalanine or tryptophan at the end, this CDR3 is likely a read error. V is TRBV12-3 or TRBV12-4 and J is TRBJ1-6; D is undetermined. This CDR3 region has 15 residues. Here the CDR3 DNA reads TGTGCCAGCAGGCCCGGGCTGATGGGTAATTCACTCCTCCACTCT. The encoded protein is CASRPGLMGNSLLHS.

Worth noting for this clonotype: Since no conserved phenylalanine or tryptophan closes the CDR3, a read error is the likely cause. No DNA is shown, since the ends of the CDR3 on it are uncertain; the CDR3 is the one TCRdb lists. The J gene is TRBJ1-1, the V gene TRBV7-2. 13 amino acids form the CDR3, both terminal residues included. Germline-derived CDR1 and CDR2 are SGHTA and FQGNSA. CDR3 amino acids: CASSLALGAEALI.

Comment on this clonotype: One end of the junction is discordant with germline, which a read error may explain. V usage is TRBV10-3 and J usage is TRBJ2-3, with D maybe TRBD1 (5 bases). Per the germline V gene, CDR1 is ENHRY and CDR2 is SYGVKD. The CDR3 totals 14 residues. The CDR3 region has the DNA TGTGTCATCAGTGGTACAGGCACCACAGATACGCAGTATTTT. Protein product: CVISGTGTTDTQYF.

A note on this clonotype: One end of the junction is discordant with germline, which a read error may explain. This chain uses TRBV11-2 with TRBJ1-5; D is ambiguous. There are 16 residues in the CDR3. Per the germline V gene, CDR1 is SGHAT and CDR2 is FQNNGV. The CDR3 nucleotides are TGTGCCAGCAGCGTAGGAGACATGGGTTGGGCTCAGCTCCAGCATTTT. Protein: CASSVGDMGWAQLQHF.

Comments on this clonotype: One end of the junction does not line up with germline, which may come from a read error. This sequence joins TRBV11-2 and TRBJ2-4; 10 nucleotides match TRBD1. Germline values: CDR1 SGHAT, CDR2 FQNNGV. The CDR3 has 14 amino acids. Here the CDR3 reads CAGSSGTGDNIQRF. The CDR3 nucleotides read TGTGCCGGCAGCTCCGGGACAGGGGATAACATTCAGCGCTTC.

The genes are TRBV11-2 and TRBJ2-7, with no clear D. The length of the CDR3 is 14 residues. CDR1 is SGHAT and CDR2 is FQNNGV in the germline V gene. The CDR3 reads CVSSSNKNSYEQYF. In nucleotides, the CDR3 is TGTGTCAGTAGCTCTAACAAGAACTCCTACGAGCAGTACTTC. The full variable domain, in which reference TRBV11-2 and TRBJ2-7 provide the parts outside the CDR3, is EAGVAQSPRYKIIEKRQSVAFWCNPISGHATLYWYQQILGQGPKLLIQFQNNGVVDDSQLPKDRFSAERLKGVDSTLKIQPAKLEDSAVYLCVSSSNKNSYEQYFGPGTRLTVT.

The chain couples TRBV19 to TRBJ1-5; no clear D. The CDR3 has 15 amino acids. The V end lost 3 bases, the J end lost 2 bases, and 11 bases lay between the germline ends. Germline CDR1 is LNHDA and CDR2 is SQIVND (reference sequence). CDR3 DNA sequence: TGTGCCAGTAGTATCCGGGGAATCGGCAATCAGCCCCAGCATTTT. It yields the protein CASSIRGIGNQPQHF.

As regards this clonotype: In this CDR3 the conserved last residue, phenylalanine or tryptophan, is missing, so a read error is likely. The V call is TRBV4-1, the J call TRBJ2-1; D not certain. This CDR3 has 16 residues. Germline V lookup: CDR1 MGHRA, CDR2 YSYEKL. Trimming shortened V by 0 bases and J by 4 bases, and 13 bases separated the two germline ends. CDR3 sequence reads: CASSQESATQYNEQFL. CDR3 coding DNA: TGCGCCAGCAGCCAAGAGTCAGCGACGCAATACAATGAGCAGTTCTTA.

As regards this clonotype: A read error may produce the germline difference seen at one junction end. This chain links TRBV5-1 with TRBJ2-7; D is unresolved. Germline CDR1 is SGHRS and CDR2 is YFSETQ. CDR3 length equals 14 residues. The CDR3 is CASSLEGRAYEHYF. CDR3 DNA: TGCGCCAGCAGCTTGGAGGGCAGAGCCTACGAGCACTACTTT.

The chain carries TRBV6-2 or TRBV6-3 and TRBJ2-7, with D perhaps TRBD2 (6 bases). Germline lookup yields CDR1 MNHEY and CDR2 SVGEGT. V lost 6 bases to trimming and J lost 7 bases, with 22 bases between them. The CDR3 spans 15 residues. The DNA for the CDR3 is TGTGCCAGCAGCACTCCGAGTAGCGGAGGGTATGAGCAGTACTTC. It encodes CASSTPSSGGYEQYF.

About this clonotype itself: No DNA is shown, since the ends of the CDR3 on it are uncertain; the CDR3 is the one TCRdb lists. This chain joins TRBV5-1 and TRBJ2-2. In germline, CDR1 is SGHRS, CDR2 YFSETQ. Ends included, the CDR3 has 12 residues. CDR3 amino acids: CASSSGWGSCFF.

Note on this clonotype: At one end the junction does not follow the germline gene, possibly because of a read error. The chain employs TRBV5-4 and TRBJ2-6, with D hard to call. The CDR3 extends over 17 amino acids. In germline, CDR1 is SGHNT, CDR2 YYREEE (reference sequence). The DNA for the CDR3 is TGTGCCAGCAACCCCGGGTCTTTCTTCTCTGGGACCAACGTCCTGACTTTC. This codes for CASNPGSFFSGTNVLTF.

A remark on this clonotype: One end of the junction is discordant with germline, which a read error may explain. The chain couples TRBV5-1 to TRBJ2-7; D is perhaps TRBD2 (6 bases). From germline, CDR1 is SGHRS and CDR2 YFSETQ. CDR3 length equals 14 residues. This CDR3 is CASSLEPGGYEQHF. The CDR3 nucleotides are TGCGCCAGCAGCTTGGAGCCTGGAGGGTACGAGCAGCACTTC. The variable domain in full, with the rest retrieved from reference TRBV5-1 and TRBJ2-7, is KAGVTQTPRYLIKTRGQQVTLSCSPISGHRSVSWYQQTPGQGLQFLFEYFSETQRNKGNFPGRFSGRQFSNSRSEMNVSTLELGDSALYLCASSLEPGGYEQHFGPGTRLTVT.